This TCR beta chain was obtained from a study of cytomegalovirus exposure and HLA in healthy donors. Study in general: The 120 validation repertoires and the roughly 670 first-cohort repertoires shared a platform, a later analysis reported. Whole-study results and caveats: First-cohort TCR clusters were later found to tend to co-occur in the roughly 120 validation repertoires. Cytomegalovirus status, reportedly, was diagnosed with high specificity and sensitivity by the classifier.

Among the 120 subjects of the validation cohort, separate from the roughly 650-subject first cohort, were the donors. The germline V gene encodes CDR1 WSHSY and CDR2 SAAADI. V was shortened by 4 bases and J by 0 bases, with 10 bases between the two germline ends. The CDR3 has 14 residues. This clone was detected only a few times. As yet, its antigen is unknown. Measured with immunoSEQ multiplex PCR; TCRdb has only the in-frame clones, and not every one. The sample holds 150,000 or so clones, roughly nine tenths seen once. The sequenced sample consisted of PBMCs. The receptor was derived from a woman under 30 in good health and CMV-seropositive. J is TRBJ2-7 and V is TRBV10-2; D is unclear. CDR3 region: CASSGPRSSYEQYF. DNA of the CDR3: TGCGCCAGCAGTGGCCCGAGGAGCTCCTACGAGCAGTACTTC.